One and the same sample provided the 27 T cell receptor beta chains below, sequenced in a study of shared clonotypes between healthy human individuals. Clones were sequenced by immunoSEQ multiplex PCR, and TCRdb holds only the in-frame ones, with some missing. The table shows more than 2 million clones, with nearly 97% occurring only once. Material: naive CD4+ T cells sorted from blood. Subset reported: CD45RA+ positively selected. All receptors derive from a young man in good health.

V is TRBV5-4 and J is TRBJ2-1; no reliable D call. From germline, CDR1 is SGHNT and CDR2 YYREEE (reference sequence). The germline V and J ends were trimmed by 1 base and 9 bases, with 5 bases remaining between them. The CDR3 is 11 residues long. In nucleotides, the CDR3 is TGTGCCAGCAGCTTGAGTCGTGAGCAGTTCTTC. As protein: CASSLSREQFF.

The chain employs TRBV7-9 and TRBJ1-1; tentative D call: TRBD1 (6 bases). This CDR3 region has 14 residues. In germline, CDR1 is SEHNR, CDR2 FQNEAQ (reference sequence). V was shortened by 5 bases and J by 6 bases, with 16 bases between the two germline ends. The CDR3 DNA follows: TGTGCCAGCAGCGCACAGGGTGCCAGCGCTGAAGCTTTCTTT. The encoded protein is CASSAQGASAEAFF.

This chain links TRBV6-4 with TRBJ2-1; possible D gene TRBD2, 6 bases. CDR3 size: 15 residues. CDR1 and CDR2 from the germline V gene are MRHNA and SNTAGT. V lost 0 bases and J lost 4, with 10 bases in between. CDR3 loop: CASSDSGGMYNEQFF. For the CDR3, the DNA is TGTGCCAGCAGTGACTCCGGGGGAATGTACAATGAGCAGTTCTTC.

This sequence joins TRBV11-2 and TRBJ2-6, with 7 bases aligning to TRBD1. The CDR3 length is 18 residues. Germline CDR1 is SGHAT and CDR2 is FQNNGV. V lost 6 bases, J lost 1 base, and 12 bases stayed unmatched. This chain's CDR3 is CASSLRQGVQSGANVLTF. For the CDR3, the DNA is TGTGCCAGCAGTCTTAGACAGGGTGTACAGTCTGGGGCCAACGTCCTGACTTTC.

This chain uses TRBV28 with TRBJ2-7, with unresolved D. The V gene lost 5 bases and the J gene lost 2 bases, with 10 bases spanning the gap. The germline gives CDR1 MDHEN, CDR2 SYDVKM. The CDR3 sequence is 13 residues long. This CDR3 reads CASSRTAPYEQYF. CDR3 bases: TGTGCCAGCAGTAGGACGGCCCCCTACGAGCAGTACTTC.

This chain uses TRBV30 with TRBJ1-2; D is perhaps TRBD1 (5 bases). The CDR3 consists of 12 residues. Germline V lookup: CDR1 GTSNPN, CDR2 SVGIG (reference sequence). V was shortened by 5 bases and J by 4 bases, with 11 bases between the two germline ends. CDR3 DNA sequence: TGTGCCTGGTTATTCCAGGGCTATGGCTACACCTTC. Translation gives CAWLFQGYGYTF.

The chain is built from TRBV5-5 and TRBJ2-7; D is unresolved. Germline CDR1 SGHKS, CDR2 YYEKEE (reference sequence). V was clipped by 0 bases and J by 0 bases, with 10 bases between them. The length of the CDR3 is 15 residues. In nucleotides, the CDR3 is TGTGCCAGCAGCTTGGGAGTGAAAACCTCCTACGAGCAGTACTTC. Translated, it gives CASSLGVKTSYEQYF.

V is TRBV5-1 and J is TRBJ1-1; D is unresolved. The germline V gene encodes CDR1 SGHRS and CDR2 YFSETQ. The CDR3 is 14 residues long. With 1 base removed from V and 3 bases from J, the gap between germline ends came to 10 bases. As DNA, the CDR3 is TGCGCCAGCAGCTTGAATTTCTACCACACTGAAGCTTTCTTT. Translation: CASSLNFYHTEAFF.

V is TRBV6-5 and J is TRBJ1-1, with a tentative D call TRBD1 (6 bases). Germline V gene data show CDR1 as MNHEY and CDR2 as SVGAGI. This CDR3 has 15 amino acids. Trimming removed 5 bases from V and 4 bases from J, with 17 bases in between. The CDR3 loop is CASSPPRGAGTEAFF. As DNA, the CDR3 is TGTGCCAGCAGTCCACCGCGGGGGGCGGGCACTGAAGCTTTCTTT.

This chain joins TRBV10-3 and TRBJ2-2; TRBD2 matches at 10 bases. CDR3 length equals 15 residues. The trim removed 8 bases at V and 4 bases at J, leaving 7 bases unmatched. Germline V gives CDR1 ENHRY, CDR2 SYGVKD. CDR3 DNA sequence: TGTGCCATCGGAAGGACTAGCGGTCGCACCGGGGAGCTGTTTTTT. Translating it yields CAIGRTSGRTGELFF.

The chain employs TRBV19 and TRBJ2-2; 10 nucleotides align to TRBD1. Germline V lookup: CDR1 LNHDA, CDR2 SQIVND (reference sequence). The CDR3 has 17 amino acids. V trimming: 6 bases; J trimming: 1 base; junction bases outside the gene matches: 8. The CDR3 DNA follows: TGTGCCAGTAGCCGGAGGACAGGGGGAAGGAACACCGGGGAGCTGTTTTTT. Translated: CASSRRTGGRNTGELFF.

CDR3 residues: CASSPGLVARNEQFF. The CDR3 DNA follows: TGTGCCAGCAGCCCGGGACTAGTTGCCCGCAATGAGCAGTTCTTC. The chain carries TRBV28 and TRBJ2-1; 8 bases are shared with TRBD2. The CDR3 sequence is 15 residues long. Germline V gene lookup returns CDR1 MDHEN and CDR2 SYDVKM. Losses at the gene ends were 6 bases for V and 6 bases for J; bases not matched to a gene: 10. Together with reference TRBV28 and TRBJ2-1, the CDR3 gives the full variable domain: DVKVTQSSRYLVKRTGEKVFLECVQDMDHENMFWYRQDPGLGLRLIYFSYDVKMKEKGDIPEGYSVSREKKERFSLILESASTNQTSMYLCASSPGLVARNEQFFGPGTRLTVL.

This rearrangement joins TRBV6-1 to TRBJ1-2; 7 nucleotides line up with TRBD1. J gave up 8 bases and V 6 bases, and 12 bases lay outside the gene matches. The CDR3 covers 14 residues. CDR1 is MNHNS and CDR2 is SASEGT in the germline V gene. The chain's CDR3 is CASRETGKGGGYTF. The CDR3 nucleotides are TGTGCCAGCAGAGAGACAGGGAAAGGTGGGGGCTACACCTTC.

The V and J genes are TRBV10-3 and TRBJ1-4; D remains ambiguous. V shed 7 bases and J shed 3 bases, with 9 bases lying between them. CDR3 size: 13 residues. Germline assignment: CDR1 ENHRY and CDR2 SYGVKD. CDR3 bases: TGTGCCATCACTGCCGGCCCTAATGAAAAACTGTTTTTT. It translates to CAITAGPNEKLFF.

This chain joins TRBV2 and TRBJ1-4; the match to TRBD1 covers 7 bases. V dropped 5 bases and J dropped 6; count of bases not matched to a gene: 3. Germline CDR1 SNHLY, CDR2 FYNNEI. The CDR3 contains 13 residues. The CDR3 region is CASSRDRYEKLFF. The CDR3 coding sequence is TGTGCCAGCAGTCGGGACAGATATGAAAAACTGTTTTTT. The full variable domain, its missing parts supplied by reference TRBV2 and TRBJ1-4, is EPEVTQTPSHQVTQMGQEVILRCVPISNHLYFYWYRQILGQKVEFLVSFYNNEISEKSEIFDDQFSVERPDGSNFTLKIRSTKLEDSAMYFCASSRDRYEKLFFGSGTQLSVL.

Note on this clone: This sample includes further DNA sequences coding for the same CDR3. The chain carries TRBV11-2 and TRBJ2-3; 8 bases agree with TRBD2. The CDR3 contains 12 residues. CDR1 and CDR2 (germline): SGHAT, FQNNGV. J lost 6 bases, V lost 5 bases, and 1 base had no gene match. CDR3 DNA sequence: TGTGCCAGCAGCCCTAGCGGGGATACGCAGTATTTT. Amino acid sequence: CASSPSGDTQYF.

V usage is TRBV7-2 and J usage is TRBJ1-1; D is perhaps TRBD1 (6 bases). The CDR3 extends over 13 amino acids. The V end was cut by 5 bases, the J end by 7 bases, with 14 bases between. Germline lookup yields CDR1 SGHTA and CDR2 FQGNSA. CDR3 sequence: CASSRDTKSEAFF. The DNA of the CDR3 is TGTGCCAGCAGCCGGGACACCAAAAGTGAAGCTTTCTTT. The full variable domain, its missing parts supplied by reference TRBV7-2 and TRBJ1-1, is GAGVSQSPSNKVTEKGKDVELRCDPISGHTALYWYRQSLGQGLEFLIYFQGNSAPDKSGLPSDRFSAERTGGSVSTLTIQRTQQEDSAVYLCASSRDTKSEAFFGQGTRLTVV.

J is TRBJ1-6 and V is TRBV18; possibly TRBD1 for D (6 bases). The CDR3 totals 15 residues. In germline, CDR1 is KGHSH, CDR2 LQKENI. V was cut by 1 base and J by 7 bases, with 11 bases left in between. CDR3 coding DNA: TGTGCCAGCTCACCACGGACAGAAGTAAATTCACCCCTCCACTTT. Translated: CASSPRTEVNSPLHF.

The chain links TRBV21-1 to TRBJ2-2; the table's D call, TRBD2, was not checked against the DNA. TRBV21-1 is a pseudogene segment. The CDR3 runs 18 residues. CDR3 bases: TGTGCCAGAGTCCCGTGGCTAGCGGGAGGGAGGGACACCGGGGAGCTGTTTTTT. Encoded protein: CARVPWLAGGRDTGELFF.

The rearrangement joins TRBV2 to TRBJ1-5; D not resolved. CDR3 size: 17 residues. Germline CDR1 and CDR2: SNHLY and FYNNEI. V was trimmed by 2 bases and J by 3 bases, leaving 17 bases between them. Written as DNA, the CDR3 is TGTGCCAGCAGTGAATACGGACCGGCTTACTCCAATCAGCCCCAGCATTTT. Its translation: CASSEYGPAYSNQPQHF.

This chain connects TRBV18 to TRBJ1-1, with 8 bases identical to TRBD1. From germline, CDR1 is KGHSH and CDR2 LQKENI. This CDR3 contains 14 residues. V lost 4 bases and J lost 2; bases outside the gene matches: 3. The CDR3 sequence is CASSLQGANTEAFF. CDR3 bases: TGTGCCAGCTCACTCCAGGGGGCAAACACTGAAGCTTTCTTT.

On this clone: Other DNA variants within this sample encode the same CDR3. The chain has TRBV18 and TRBJ1-1; tentatively, D is TRBD1 (5 bases). V was clipped by 3 bases and J by 0 bases, with 8 bases between them. From germline, CDR1 is KGHSH and CDR2 LQKENI. CDR3 length equals 14 residues. The CDR3 here is CASSPGLMNTEAFF. The CDR3, as DNA: TGTGCCAGCTCACCGGGACTGATGAACACTGAAGCTTTCTTT.

With respect to this clone: Other DNA sequences in the sample encode the same CDR3. In DNA form, the CDR3 reads TGCGCCAGCAGCCCCGGGCCGGGGAACACTGAAGCTTTCTTT. Translating gives CASSPGPGNTEAFF. The J gene is TRBJ1-1, the V gene TRBV5-1; D unclear. This CDR3 region has 14 residues. Deletions cut 4 bases from V and 1 base from J, with 11 bases between. Germline V gives CDR1 SGHRS, CDR2 YFSETQ.

The genes are TRBV5-1 and TRBJ2-5, with D perhaps matching TRBD1 or TRBD2 (6 bases each). V lost 5 bases and J lost 5, with 13 bases in between. The CDR3 sequence is 13 residues long. CDR1 SGHRS and CDR2 YFSETQ come from the germline V gene. This CDR3 reads CASRQGAGETQYF. The CDR3 bases are TGCGCCAGCAGACAGGGCGCGGGGGAGACCCAGTACTTC.

This chain links TRBV5-1 with TRBJ2-7, with TRBD2 matching over 7 bases. Germline loops: CDR1 SGHRS, CDR2 YFSETQ. This CDR3 contains 14 residues. J gave up 2 bases and V 1 base, and 3 bases lay outside the gene matches. Written as DNA, the CDR3 is TGCGCCAGCAGCTTGATCCTAGCGGCCTACGAGCAGTACTTC. It yields the protein CASSLILAAYEQYF.

The genes are TRBV6-5 and TRBJ1-1; D might be TRBD1 (6 bases). Trimming removed 7 bases from V and 8 bases from J, with 11 bases in between. The CDR3 is made up of 11 amino acids. Germline V CDR1 and CDR2: MNHEY, SVGAGI. The CDR3 DNA is TGTGCCAGCACTAGGGGGTTCGAAGCTTTCTTT. Its translation: CASTRGFEAFF.

The rearrangement uses TRBV5-6 and TRBJ1-5; 8 nucleotides match TRBD1. The CDR3 runs 16 residues. Looked up from germline, CDR1 is SGHDT and CDR2 is YYEEEE. Losses at the gene ends were 2 bases for V and 0 bases for J; bases not matched to a gene: 4. The CDR3 protein is CASSFAQGASNQPQHF. The DNA of the CDR3 is TGTGCCAGCAGCTTTGCCCAGGGGGCTAGCAATCAGCCCCAGCATTTT. Variable domain in full (rest from reference TRBV5-6 and TRBJ1-5): DAGVTQSPTHLIKTRGQQVTLRCSPKSGHDTVSWYQQALGQGPQFIFQYYEEEERQRGNFPDRFSGHQFPNYSSELNVNALLLGDSALYLCASSFAQGASNQPQHFGDGTRLSIL.